The 19 T cell receptor beta chains presented below share a single source sample, sequenced in a study of blood T cell repertoires in COVID-19 (dated by TCRdb to about 2020). Libraries came from the immunoSEQ multiplex PCR assay. TCRdb's version of the immuneACCESS table is confined to in-frame rearrangements and falls short of the full clone set. An unresolved V gene accounts for under half of the shortfall where checked; the remainder is of unknown origin. The sample profile shows 70,000 to 95,000 clones; almost 95% of them were found once. Roughly 6.4% of the sample is taken by the ten largest. The sequencing input was peripheral blood. The receptors were sampled from a woman aged 55 to 70 with active COVID-19.

J is TRBJ1-1 and V is TRBV27; D perhaps matches TRBD1 (5 bases). Germline loops: CDR1 MNHEY, CDR2 SMNVEV (reference sequence). The V end lost 5 bases, the J end lost 4 bases, and 14 bases lay between the germline ends. There are 14 residues in the CDR3. CDR3 in amino acids: CASSAIERGTEAFF. CDR3 in DNA: TGTGCCAGCAGTGCCATTGAAAGGGGCACTGAAGCTTTCTTT.

DNA for the CDR3: TGTGCCAGCGGACTAGAGTCCTACAATGAGCAGTTCTTC. Protein sequence: CASGLESYNEQFF. The genes are TRBV6-5 and TRBJ2-1; TRBD2 aligns across 7 bases. Germline V gene lookup returns CDR1 MNHEY and CDR2 SVGAGI. The CDR3 covers 13 residues. After removal of 8 bases from V and 1 base from J, the junction contained 2 bases not matched to a gene.

J is TRBJ1-2 and V is TRBV7-9; maybe TRBD1 (6 bases). The ends were cut back, 5 bases at V and 6 bases at J, with 10 bases in the middle. The CDR3 has 12 residues. Per the germline V gene, CDR1 is SEHNR and CDR2 is FQNEAQ (reference sequence). CDR3 loop: CASSPDRHGYTF. CDR3 nucleotides: TGTGCCAGCAGCCCGGACAGACATGGCTACACCTTC. Together with reference TRBV7-9 and TRBJ1-2, the CDR3 gives the full variable domain: DTGVSQNPRHKITKRGQNVTFRCDPISEHNRLYWYRQTLGQGPEFLTYFQNEAQLEKSRLLSDRFSAERPKGSFSTLEIQRTEQGDSAMYLCASSPDRHGYTFGSGTRLTVV.

The chain is built from TRBV18 and TRBJ2-7; 12 bases are shared with TRBD1. With 5 bases clipped from V and 5 bases from J, the junction kept 7 bases outside the gene matches. The CDR3 consists of 15 residues. From germline, CDR1 is KGHSH and CDR2 LQKENI. CDR3 in amino acids: CASSSTGTGGNEQYF. In nucleotides, the CDR3 is TGTGCCAGCTCATCTACCGGGACAGGGGGCAACGAGCAGTACTTC.

The V call is TRBV12-3 or TRBV12-4, the J call TRBJ2-7, with 9 bases matching TRBD1. The length of the CDR3 is 13 residues. V shed 6 bases and J 5 bases; nucleotides not matched to a gene: 5. This CDR3 is CASRDRGWNEQYF. The CDR3 DNA reads TGTGCCAGCAGAGACAGGGGGTGGAACGAGCAGTACTTC.

This chain uses TRBV11-2 with TRBJ2-1; unclear D gene. The V end was cut by 1 base, the J end by 9 bases, with 10 bases between. Germline assignment: CDR1 SGHAT and CDR2 FQNNGV. This CDR3 region has 13 residues. CDR3 residues: CASSLGSVGEQFF. For the CDR3, the DNA is TGTGCCAGCAGCTTAGGATCCGTCGGTGAGCAGTTCTTC.

This rearrangement joins TRBV2 to TRBJ1-5; 8 bases agree with TRBD1. From germline, CDR1 is SNHLY and CDR2 FYNNEI. The CDR3 contains 15 residues. The junction had 4 bases not matched to a gene; V was cut back by 6 bases and J by 0 bases. In DNA form, the CDR3 reads TGTGCCAGCAGAGGACAGGGCCTTAGCAATCAGCCCCAGCATTTT. Protein: CASRGQGLSNQPQHF.

V gene TRBV6-1 combines with J gene TRBJ2-7; 7 bases are shared with TRBD1. V gave up 1 base and J gave up 2 bases; unmatched junction bases: 8. Germline CDR1 MNHNS, CDR2 SASEGT. CDR3 length: 16 amino acids. The CDR3 region is CASSEGQGRAPYEQYF. The CDR3 DNA reads TGTGCCAGCAGTGAAGGACAGGGTCGAGCCCCCTACGAGCAGTACTTC.

The CDR3 region has the DNA TGTGCCAGCAGTACAGGACAGGGCCTTAACAATCAGCCCCAGCATTTT. Translation: CASSTGQGLNNQPQHF. The gene calls are TRBV28 and TRBJ1-5; 8 positions match TRBD1. The germline gives CDR1 MDHEN, CDR2 SYDVKM. The CDR3 is 16 amino acids. V trimming: 5 bases; J trimming: 3 bases; junction bases outside the gene matches: 9.

The chain has TRBV5-1 and TRBJ2-7, with 8 nucleotides matching TRBD1. Per germline, CDR1 SGHRS and CDR2 YFSETQ. V was pared by 0 bases and J by 0 bases, with 11 bases of the junction left unmatched. This CDR3 is 18 amino acids long. The CDR3 region is CASSLAARGRSTSYEQYF. In nucleotides, the CDR3 is TGCGCCAGCAGCTTGGCCGCCAGGGGGCGATCAACCTCCTACGAGCAGTACTTC.

The CDR3 loop reads CASSLQGTPAEAFF. The CDR3 region has the DNA TGCGCCAGCAGCTTGCAGGGTACCCCGGCTGAAGCTTTCTTT. The chain links TRBV5-1 to TRBJ1-1; tentatively, D is TRBD1 (5 bases). The CDR3 consists of 14 residues. Trimming shortened V by 1 base and J by 6 bases, and 13 bases separated the two germline ends. Germline V gives CDR1 SGHRS, CDR2 YFSETQ.

The rearrangement uses TRBV9 and TRBJ2-3, with D possibly being TRBD2 (5 bases). Germline V gene data show CDR1 as SGDLS and CDR2 as YYNGEE. This CDR3 spans 14 amino acids. Trimming took off 0 bases at V and 6 bases at J, with 11 bases between the two ends. CDR3: CASSVDPGKDTQYF. CDR3 in DNA: TGTGCCAGCAGCGTAGACCCGGGGAAGGATACGCAGTATTTT.

The CDR3 sequence: CAWSGTGLNSPLHF. Written as DNA, the CDR3 is TGTGCCTGGAGTGGGACAGGGTTGAATTCACCCCTCCACTTT. The rearrangement uses TRBV30 and TRBJ1-6; 8 positions agree with TRBD1. The V and J ends lost 1 base and 7 bases, in that order; junction bases with no gene match: 3. The CDR3 consists of 14 residues. The germline gives CDR1 GTSNPN, CDR2 SVGIG (reference sequence).

This chain links TRBV7-9 with TRBJ1-1; D call uncertain. V gave up 2 bases and J gave up 1 base, with 5 bases separating them. Germline V gene lookup returns CDR1 SEHNR and CDR2 FQNEAQ (reference sequence). The CDR3 totals 13 residues. For the CDR3, the DNA is TGTGCCAGCAGCTTATTCCAGAACACTGAAGCTTTCTTT. Encoded protein: CASSLFQNTEAFF.

As to this clone: Other DNA sequences in this sample translate to the same CDR3. The chain carries TRBV30 and TRBJ1-5; D not resolved. The V gene lost 0 bases and the J gene lost 2 bases, with 5 bases spanning the gap. The germline gives CDR1 GTSNPN, CDR2 SVGIG (reference sequence). The CDR3 totals 13 residues. In DNA, the CDR3 is TGTGCCTGGAGTGTACGGGGCAATCAGCCCCAGCATTTT. Translated, it gives CAWSVRGNQPQHF.

V usage is TRBV18 and J usage is TRBJ1-5; no definite D call. From germline, CDR1 is KGHSH and CDR2 LQKENI. This CDR3 comprises 13 residues. V gave up 6 bases and J gave up 7 bases, with 13 bases separating them. In DNA, the CDR3 is TGTGCCAGCTCCCACCGGGAGGAACAGCCCCAGCATTTT. Its translation is CASSHREEQPQHF.

The CDR3: CASRPTGGSYNSPLHF. CDR3 in DNA: TGTGCCAGCAGACCGACAGGGGGATCCTATAATTCACCCCTCCACTTT. The chain joins TRBV7-2 to TRBJ1-6; 9 bases line up with TRBD1. CDR1 and CDR2 from the germline V gene are SGHTA and FQGNSA. The CDR3 loop spans 16 amino acids. V shed 6 bases, J shed 1 base, and the junction held 4 bases outside the gene matches.

This clone was seen just once. The chain recombines TRBV19 with TRBJ1-2; D not resolved. CDR1 and CDR2 (germline): LNHDA, SQIVND (reference sequence). Trimming stripped 4 bases from V and 3 bases from J, with 12 bases between. The CDR3 runs to 14 residues. CDR3 nucleotides: TGTGCCAGTAGTAACAGAGCTAAAGACTATGGCTACACCTTC. The encoded protein is CASSNRAKDYGYTF.

This clone occurred once. The chain combines TRBV10-1 with TRBJ2-2; 8 nucleotides align to TRBD1. The V gene's germline CDR1 is WNHNN and CDR2 SYGVQD (reference sequence). This CDR3 has 16 amino acids. V was pared by 0 bases and J by 6 bases, with 6 bases of the junction left unmatched. The chain's CDR3 is CASSESAGGFAGELFF. DNA for the CDR3: TGCGCCAGCAGTGAGTCAGCAGGGGGCTTCGCCGGGGAGCTGTTTTTT.